This T cell receptor (beta chain) came from a study of CD8+ T cells in alopecia areata. The V gene's germline CDR1 is SEHNR and CDR2 FQNEAQ (reference sequence). The CDR3 has 15 amino acids. V lost 0 bases to trimming and J lost 2 bases, with 10 bases between them. Sequencing templates came from extracted RNA that was reverse transcribed into cDNA. Libraries were prepared by immunoSEQ multiplex PCR; TCRdb keeps only in-frame clonotypes and omits some of them. The table lists 200,000 to 250,000 clones, roughly two thirds of them singletons, with more than 0.95% in the top ten. This clone was seen just once.

The chain joins TRBV7-9 to TRBJ1-2; D not certain. Specimen: CD4+ T cells sorted from blood, collected at week 0. This receptor was taken from a human donor with alopecia areata. CDR3 nucleotides: TGTGCCAGCAGCTTAGCGCTGGGAGAGAACTATGGCTACACCTTC. This sequence encodes CASSLALGENYGYTF.